The 7 T cell receptor beta chains presented below share a single source sample, sequenced in a study of T cells in Graves' hyperthyroidism and ophthalmopathy (dated by TCRdb to between 2019 and 2020). Library prep was done by multiplex PCR. TCRdb records Illumina HiSeq 2000 as the sequencer. TCR beta CDR3 regions were amplified from RNA transcripts. The first round of RT-PCR for the TCR CDR3 was performed with the HTBI primer set and the Qiagen OneStep RT-PCR kit. The public reads were reprocessed in TCRdb via fastp at Q25 and MiXCR, keeping in-frame beta chains. Rows with one shared CDR3 protein collapse into an entry with the most common genes and DNA. The sample includes 300,000 to 450,000 distinct CDR3 sequences, with approximately 15% observed a single time. The ten most abundant clones make up over 25% of the sample. Specimen: blood. Receptors originate from a woman aged 25 to 45 with Graves' hyperthyroidism.

This clonotype came up many times. This chain connects TRBV5-1 to TRBJ1-2, with D tentatively TRBD1 (5 bases). Trimming shortened V by 0 bases and J by 2 bases, and 11 bases separated the two germline ends. This CDR3 has 15 amino acids. CDR1 and CDR2 from the germline V gene are SGHRS and YFSETQ. The CDR3 is CASSLAQGSNYGYTF. The CDR3 DNA follows: TGCGCCAGCAGCTTGGCCCAGGGCAGCAACTATGGCTACACCTTC.

This clonotype has only a few counts. This rearrangement joins TRBV20-1 to TRBJ2-3; 8 bases are a match to TRBD2. Germline CDR1 and CDR2: DFQATT and SNEGSKA (reference sequence). The CDR3 length is 15 residues. Trimming took 3 bases from V and 2 from J; bases not matched to a gene: 7. CDR3 loop: CSASTGTRNTDTQYF. The CDR3 DNA reads TGCAGTGCTAGTACTGGGACTAGAAACACAGATACGCAGTATTTT.

The sample holds a few counts of this clonotype. DNA of the CDR3: TGCAGTGCTAGAGATTGGTCTAATCAAGAGACCCAGTACTTC. It translates to CSARDWSNQETQYF. V gene TRBV20-1 combines with J gene TRBJ2-5; D remains ambiguous. V shed 0 bases and J shed 2 bases, with 10 bases lying between them. Germline values: CDR1 DFQATT, CDR2 SNEGSKA (reference sequence). The CDR3 has 14 amino acids.

This clonotype was seen ten or more times. The genes are TRBV15 and TRBJ2-5; 8 bases agree with TRBD2. Germline CDR1 and CDR2: LNHNV and YYDKDF (reference sequence). The junction had 8 bases not matched to a gene; V was cut back by 0 bases and J by 5 bases. There are 16 residues in the CDR3. For the CDR3, the DNA is TGTGCCACCAGCAGAGACGGCGGGAGGAGCTGGGAGACCCAGTACTTC. This codes for CATSRDGGRSWETQYF.

The chain joins TRBV6-1 to TRBJ1-4; D not certain. Per the germline V gene, CDR1 is MNHNS and CDR2 is SASEGT. V lost 6 bases, J lost 3 bases, and 11 bases lay in between. The CDR3 consists of 14 residues. The CDR3 sequence: CASRKGLANEKLFF. CDR3 sequence (DNA): TGTGCCAGCAGAAAGGGATTGGCTAATGAAAAACTGTTTTTT.

V usage is TRBV29-1 and J usage is TRBJ2-7; no firm D call. The germline V gene encodes CDR1 SQVTM and CDR2 ANQGSEA. The ends were cut back, 6 bases at V and 0 bases at J, with 12 bases in the middle. This CDR3 comprises 13 residues. Here the CDR3 reads CSVLTEISYEQYF. The CDR3 bases are TGCAGCGTCCTGACGGAAATCTCCTACGAGCAGTACTTC.

This clonotype was detected only a few times. V is TRBV30 and J is TRBJ1-6; D is undetermined. The CDR3 has 14 residues. CDR1 is GTSNPN and CDR2 is SVGIG in the germline V gene (reference sequence). Trimming cost V 0 bases and J 10 bases, with 13 bases left between them. The CDR3 DNA sequence: TGTGCCTGGAGTGTGAGCGGTAGAGGATCACCCCTCCACTTT. Translation: CAWSVSGRGSPLHF.